The source of this T cell receptor (beta chain) is a study of vaccination effects on CD4 cells after COVID-19. Regarding the study as a whole: In the study, convalescent patients were few, and early post-infection timepoints were absent.

Before sequencing took place, the ViraFEST assay used viral peptide pools to expand antigen-specific CD4+ T cells. Investigators separated out CD4+ T cells once around 10 days of culture had passed. The cohort was immunized with two doses of either the BNT162b2 or mRNA-1273 vaccine. Nucleocapsid antibody tests were negative, and the vaccine recipients had no prior SARS-CoV-2 infection. IL-2 at 10 IU/ml and peptides at around 9.6 ug/ml were added to cultured PBMC, approximately 2.2 million per well. On day 3 and again on day 7, half the medium was replaced with IL-2 medium. Generated by immunoSEQ multiplex PCR, the TCRdb table keeps only in-frame clones and is missing some. The sample gives tens of thousands of clones, around four fifths of which show up once; over 7.5% is in the top ten. In regard to this clone: Its antigen remains unidentified.

Germline assignment: CDR1 GTSNPN and CDR2 SVGIG (reference sequence). Trimming removed 1 base from V and 2 bases from J; junction bases left unmatched: 5. The CDR3 extends over 15 amino acids. The chain combines TRBV30 with TRBJ1-3, with 7 bases matching TRBD1. This TCR was sampled from a human donor who received a COVID-19 vaccine. Sample: CD4+ T cells from PBMCs cultured with SARS-CoV-2 spike peptides, taken after COVID-19 vaccination. CDR3 in DNA: TGTGCCTGGAGTGCAACAGGGGTCCCTGGAAACACCATATATTTT. Translation gives CAWSATGVPGNTIYF.